This T cell receptor (beta chain) comes out of a study of OX40 agonist ivuxolimab in advanced cancers. Study details: People who had prior anti-PD-1, anti-PD-L1 or anti-CTLA-4 therapy could take part, and about 37% had some.

The CDR3 has 14 amino acids. Germline CDR1 reads SNHLY; CDR2 reads FYNNEI. Trimming left V 4 bases short and J 4 bases short, with 10 bases between. To note about this clone: The target antigen is unknown.

TCRdb keeps only in-frame clones here, not all; method: immunoSEQ multiplex PCR. The repertoire holds about 68,000 clones, with about 84% as singletons. Whole-study findings and limits: Certain nonresponders additionally had low normalized T-cell clonal expansion.

The chain carries TRBV2 and TRBJ1-4; D remains ambiguous. This TCR was recovered from an adult with an advanced solid tumor such as melanoma, head and neck, liver or kidney cancer. This material consisted of CD4+ or CD8+ T cells sorted from blood, taken in a trial of the OX40 agonist ivuxolimab. The CDR3 reads CASSVQRSNEKLFF. The CDR3 DNA follows: TGTGCCAGCAGTGTTCAGAGAAGTAATGAAAAACTGTTTTTT.